This TCR beta chain was observed in a study of long-term antiretroviral therapy in people with HIV. In the study overall: Earliest sampling preceded the 2015 immediate-ART recommendation by about a decade. Study results and caveats: Specimen acquisition occurred between about 2004 and 2017, potentially under older ART regimens. HIV repertoires covered narrower CDR3 length ranges than controls did.

The length of the CDR3 is 13 residues. V was pared by 0 bases and J by 5 bases, with 10 bases between. Germline values: CDR1 GTSNPN, CDR2 SVGIG (reference sequence). They ran version v3.0 of the immunoSEQ assay at survey level. Using immunoSEQ multiplex PCR, the repertoire was profiled, and TCRdb retains in-frame clones only, with some absent. The repertoire holds approximately 25,000 clones, approximately 93% seen once, with under 10% in the top ten. Points on this clone: No antigen is known for it.

This TCR came from a woman aged 40 to 50 with HIV. This rearrangement joins TRBV30 to TRBJ1-1, with no clear D. The material was unsorted PBMCs, obtained 7.6 years after starting antiretroviral therapy. The CDR3 reads CAWSVLSGTEAFF. In nucleotides, the CDR3 is TGTGCCTGGAGTGTACTATCCGGGACTGAAGCTTTCTTT.